This T cell receptor (beta chain) comes out of a study of OX40 agonist ivuxolimab in advanced cancers. Study-level background: Participants, around 80% male, averaged roughly 55 years of age, ranging from roughly 23 to 90.

Clones were read by immunoSEQ multiplex PCR, and TCRdb kept only the in-frame ones, dropping some. The sample lists more than 60,000 clones, around 86% occurring once. Anyone with autoimmune disease history or systemic immunosuppression was excluded. The CDR3 is 16 amino acids. Trimming removed 1 base from V and 1 base from J, with 13 bases in between. Germline V CDR1 and CDR2: SGHTA, FQGTGA. Of note for this clone: Its target is not known.

The study's findings and limits: CD8+ T cells averaged more expanded clones than CD4+.

This specimen consisted of CD4+ or CD8+ T cells sorted from blood, obtained in a trial of the OX40 agonist ivuxolimab. The chain combines TRBV7-3 with TRBJ1-1; D gene ambiguous. The TCR comes from an adult with an advanced solid tumor such as melanoma, head and neck, liver or kidney cancer. The CDR3, as DNA: TGTGCCAGCAGCTTAAACTCTCCAGGAGAGAACACTGAAGCTTTCTTT. This gives the protein CASSLNSPGENTEAFF.